This TCR beta chain is from a study of identical twins. Findings and limits, study-wide: Interpretation of the results relied on cross-sectional statistical analysis and not on following the same donors. Models underpredicted monozygotic twin sharing of out-of-frame TCR alpha. In cord blood, abundant beta clonotypes had fewer insertions; memory showed no trend.

TCRdb processed the 5' RACE reads anew with MiXCR; each CDR3 protein has one entry. This sample carries 640,000 or so distinct CDR3 sequences, 5.5% to 7.5% of them seen once, and the ten largest clones take 1.5% to 2%. This clonotype has at least ten counts. Its target is unknown. What was sequenced was naive T cells sorted from blood. The clonotype was recovered from a man between 18 and 35 years old in good health.

In DNA form, the CDR3 reads TGTGCCAGCTCACCAGTTGGACCCCACACCGGGGAGCTGTTTTTT. Its protein product is CASSPVGPHTGELFF. The chain employs TRBV18 and TRBJ2-2; D is uncertain. The V end was cut by 2 bases, the J end by 3 bases, with 10 bases between. Germline CDR1 and CDR2: KGHSH and LQKENI. This CDR3 region has 15 residues.